This TCR beta chain was identified in a study of blood T cell repertoires in COVID-19 (dated by TCRdb to 2018 to 2021). Study-wide context: The collaborator samples originated in the United States, Italy and Spain and spanned the acute and convalescent phases of COVID-19. The prospective study material was composed of cDNA or gDNA derived from T cells, B-cell-depleted T cells, or PBMCs. Subjects who had been exposed to COVID-19, were actively infected with it, or had recovered from it provided the deeply sampled blood TCRbeta repertoires that made up the dataset. The repertoires were made available in a free public database intended to serve as a resource for research on the immune response to SARS-CoV-2. Samples were obtained from the ongoing ImmuneRACE study (first 160 participants) and from 1,254 subjects provided by 6 global collaborators. Sample metadata almost always included a de-identified subject ID, COVID-19 status, age in years and sex. Where HLA class I and class II types were available, the types were taken from metadata supplied by the sample provider, not from assay-based typing. Results the study describes overall, beyond this receptor: Clinical and demographic metadata were provided uncurated, with the amount varying by source and participant.

Collaborating institutions collected whole blood in K2EDTA tubes following their own protocols. For TCRbeta analysis, collaborators shipped samples as frozen whole blood, isolated PBMCs, or DNA extracted from either of those sample types. The immunoSEQ Assay, a bias-controlled multiplex PCR, was used to amplify TCRbeta CDR3 regions from genomic DNA. Turning to the authors' computational methods: The number of nucleated cells in each sample was estimated by amplification of reference gene primers within the assay. To quantify the absolute abundance of each unique TCRbeta CDR3 rearrangement, sequence reads were collapsed and filtered. Productive Simpson clonality was computed per sample as the square root of Simpson's diversity index over productive rearrangements. As stored in TCRdb, this immuneACCESS dataset retains in-frame rearrangements with V and J assigned. A fraction of the clones does not appear; measured against another copy, unresolved V genes explain less than half of the discrepancy, and the remainder lacks a known reason. From that table come the V and J calls and clone size; the DNA was used to work out D and trimming. The sample table holds 450,000 to 500,000 clones, of which approximately 83% were seen once. Of the sample, approximately 2.9% is held by the ten largest clones.

The CDR3 goes from the cysteine to the phenylalanine over 15 residues. Only CDR3 DNA is held: 45 bases, read in frame from base 1. The junction shows trimming of 7 bases on V and 1 base on J, plus 17 bases between the germline ends. The germline V gene supplies CDR1 MNHEY and CDR2 SVGAGI. Turning to this clone: No cognate antigen has been identified for it. The sample holds no much larger clone one base away, and base qualities are not on file.

Sequenced: peripheral blood. The receptor was isolated from a human donor in a cohort sampled during active COVID-19. The rearrangement joined TRBV6-5 to TRBJ2-7, with TRBD1 perhaps the D gene, on 7 matching bases. The DNA sequence reads TGTGCCAGCATGTGGAGGGACAGAGGGTCCTACGAGCAGTACTTC. The resulting protein is CASMWRDRGSYEQYF.